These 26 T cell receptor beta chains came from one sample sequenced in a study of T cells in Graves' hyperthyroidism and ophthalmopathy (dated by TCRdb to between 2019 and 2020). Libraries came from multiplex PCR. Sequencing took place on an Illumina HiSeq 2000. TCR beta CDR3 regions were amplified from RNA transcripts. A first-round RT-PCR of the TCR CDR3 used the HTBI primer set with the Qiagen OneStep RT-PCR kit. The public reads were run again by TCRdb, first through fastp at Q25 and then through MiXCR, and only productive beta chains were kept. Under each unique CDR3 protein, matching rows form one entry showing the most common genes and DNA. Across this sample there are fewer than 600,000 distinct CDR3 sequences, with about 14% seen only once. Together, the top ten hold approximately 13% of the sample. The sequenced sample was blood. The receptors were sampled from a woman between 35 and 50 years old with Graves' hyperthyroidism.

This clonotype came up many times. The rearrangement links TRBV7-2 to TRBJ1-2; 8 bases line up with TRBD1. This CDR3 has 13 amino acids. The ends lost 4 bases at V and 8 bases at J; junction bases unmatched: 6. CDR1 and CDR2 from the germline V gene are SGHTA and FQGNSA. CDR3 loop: CASSSQGARGYTF. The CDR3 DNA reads TGTGCCAGCAGCTCGCAGGGGGCGAGGGGCTACACCTTC.

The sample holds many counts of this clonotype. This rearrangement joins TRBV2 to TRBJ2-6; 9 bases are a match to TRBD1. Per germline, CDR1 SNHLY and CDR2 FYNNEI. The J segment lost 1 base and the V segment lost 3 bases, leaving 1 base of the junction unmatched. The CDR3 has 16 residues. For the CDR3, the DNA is TGTGCCAGCAGTGATGACAGGGGGTCTGGGGCCAACGTCCTGACTTTC. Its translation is CASSDDRGSGANVLTF.

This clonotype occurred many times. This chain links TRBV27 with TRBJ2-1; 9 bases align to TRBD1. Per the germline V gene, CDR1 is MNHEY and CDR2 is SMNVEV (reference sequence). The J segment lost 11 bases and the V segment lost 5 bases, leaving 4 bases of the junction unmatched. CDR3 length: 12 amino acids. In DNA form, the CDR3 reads TGTGCCAGCAGTGCCGACAGGGGGAAGCAGTTCTTC. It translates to CASSADRGKQFF.

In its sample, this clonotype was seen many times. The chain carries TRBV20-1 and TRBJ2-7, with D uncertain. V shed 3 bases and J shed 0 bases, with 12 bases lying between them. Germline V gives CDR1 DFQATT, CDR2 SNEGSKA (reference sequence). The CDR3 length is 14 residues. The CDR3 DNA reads TGCAGTGCTAGTGGAGCTTTCCTCTCCTACGAGCAGTACTTC. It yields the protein CSASGAFLSYEQYF.

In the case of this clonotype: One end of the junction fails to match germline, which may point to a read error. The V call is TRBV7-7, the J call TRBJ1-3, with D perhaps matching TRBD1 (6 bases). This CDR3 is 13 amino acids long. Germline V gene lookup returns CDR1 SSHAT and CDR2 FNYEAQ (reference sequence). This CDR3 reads CASSLFRGDTIYF. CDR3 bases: TGTGCTAGCAGCTTATTCAGGGGTGACACCATATATTTT.

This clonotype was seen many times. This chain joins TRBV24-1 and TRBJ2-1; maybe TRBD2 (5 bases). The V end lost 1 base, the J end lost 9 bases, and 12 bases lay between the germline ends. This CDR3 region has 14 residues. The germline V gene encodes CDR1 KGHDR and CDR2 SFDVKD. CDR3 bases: TGTGCCACCAGTGATTTTGGCAGGAGGCCTGAGCAGTTCTTC. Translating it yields CATSDFGRRPEQFF.

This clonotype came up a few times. The CDR3 DNA reads as TGTGCCAGCAGTTTATCCCGGGGGGCCTCGGAAAAACTGTTTTTT. Translating gives CASSLSRGASEKLFF. The chain combines TRBV28 with TRBJ1-4, with TRBD1 as a possible D gene (6 bases). Trimming took 1 base from V and 8 from J, leaving 14 bases between them. CDR1 and CDR2 (germline): MDHEN, SYDVKM. There are 15 residues in the CDR3.

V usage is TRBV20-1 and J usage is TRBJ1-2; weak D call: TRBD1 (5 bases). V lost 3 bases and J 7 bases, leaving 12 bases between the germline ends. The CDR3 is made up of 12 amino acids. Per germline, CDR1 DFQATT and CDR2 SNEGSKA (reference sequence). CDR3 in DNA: TGCAGTGCTAGGGGACGGGAGGCTGGCTACACCTTC. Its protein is CSARGREAGYTF.

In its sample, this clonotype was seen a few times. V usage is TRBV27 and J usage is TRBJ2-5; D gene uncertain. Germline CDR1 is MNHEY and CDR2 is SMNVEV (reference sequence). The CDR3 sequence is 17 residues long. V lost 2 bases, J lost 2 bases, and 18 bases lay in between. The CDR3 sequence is CASSLVPSPALQETQYF. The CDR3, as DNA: TGTGCCAGCAGTTTAGTACCATCCCCCGCTCTACAAGAGACCCAGTACTTC.

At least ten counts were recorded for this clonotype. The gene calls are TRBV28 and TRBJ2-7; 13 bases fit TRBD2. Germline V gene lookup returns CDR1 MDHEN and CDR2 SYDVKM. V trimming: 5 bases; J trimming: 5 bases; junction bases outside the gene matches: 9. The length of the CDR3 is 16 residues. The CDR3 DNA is TGTGCCAGCAGTGGGATAGGACTAGCGGGAGTAAACGAGCAGTACTTC. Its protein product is CASSGIGLAGVNEQYF.

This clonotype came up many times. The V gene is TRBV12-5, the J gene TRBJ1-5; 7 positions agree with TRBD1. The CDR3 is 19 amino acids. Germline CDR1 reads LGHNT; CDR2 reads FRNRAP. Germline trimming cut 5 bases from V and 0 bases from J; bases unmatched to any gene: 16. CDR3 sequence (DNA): TGTGCTAGTGGTCCGACGGAGTGGGACAGAGTCTATAGCAATCAGCCCCAGCATTTT. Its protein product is CASGPTEWDRVYSNQPQHF.

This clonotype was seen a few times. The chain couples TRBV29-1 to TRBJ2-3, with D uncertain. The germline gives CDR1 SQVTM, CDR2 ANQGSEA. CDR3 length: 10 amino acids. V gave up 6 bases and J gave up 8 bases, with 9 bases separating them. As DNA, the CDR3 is TGCAGCGTAGAAACCGGTACGCAGTATTTT. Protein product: CSVETGTQYF.

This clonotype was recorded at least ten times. This CDR3 is CSASPAGPQMNTEAFF. CDR3 DNA sequence: TGCAGTGCTAGTCCGGCAGGGCCACAGATGAACACTGAAGCTTTCTTT. The chain joins TRBV20-1 to TRBJ1-1, with a weak D call TRBD1 (5 bases). Germline lookup yields CDR1 DFQATT and CDR2 SNEGSKA (reference sequence). This CDR3 region has 16 residues. Trimming shortened V by 3 bases and J by 0 bases, and 17 bases separated the two germline ends.

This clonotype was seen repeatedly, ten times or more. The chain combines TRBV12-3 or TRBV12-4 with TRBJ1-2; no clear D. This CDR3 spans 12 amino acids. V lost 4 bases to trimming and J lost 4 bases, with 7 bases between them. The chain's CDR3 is CASSSVIYGYTF. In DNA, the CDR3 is TGTGCCAGCAGTTCAGTGATCTATGGCTACACCTTC.

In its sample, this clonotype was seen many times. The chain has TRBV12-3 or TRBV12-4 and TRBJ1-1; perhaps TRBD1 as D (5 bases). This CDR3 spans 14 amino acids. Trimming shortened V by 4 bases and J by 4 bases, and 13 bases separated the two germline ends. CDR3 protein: CASSWGGVSTEAFF. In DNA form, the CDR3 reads TGTGCCAGCAGTTGGGGGGGGGTCAGCACTGAAGCTTTCTTT.

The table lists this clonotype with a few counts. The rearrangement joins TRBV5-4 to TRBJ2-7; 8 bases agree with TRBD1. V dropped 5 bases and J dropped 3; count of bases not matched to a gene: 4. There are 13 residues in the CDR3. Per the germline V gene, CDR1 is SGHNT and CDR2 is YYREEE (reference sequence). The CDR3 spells CASSVQGGYEQYF. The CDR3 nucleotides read TGTGCCAGCAGTGTACAGGGGGGCTACGAGCAGTACTTC.

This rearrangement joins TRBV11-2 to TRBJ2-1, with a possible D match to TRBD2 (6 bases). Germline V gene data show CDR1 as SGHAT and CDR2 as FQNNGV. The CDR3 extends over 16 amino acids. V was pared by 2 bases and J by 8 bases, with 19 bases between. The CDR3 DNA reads TGTGCCAGCAGCTTACCCGTTTCCGGGAGTGTCGATGAGCAGTTCTTC. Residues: CASSLPVSGSVDEQFF.

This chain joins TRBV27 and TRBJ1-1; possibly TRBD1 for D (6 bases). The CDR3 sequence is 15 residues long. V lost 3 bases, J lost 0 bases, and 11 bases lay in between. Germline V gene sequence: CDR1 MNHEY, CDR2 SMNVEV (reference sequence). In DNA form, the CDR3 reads TGTGCCAGCAGTTTCGGGACACTTATGAACACTGAAGCTTTCTTT. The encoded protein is CASSFGTLMNTEAFF.

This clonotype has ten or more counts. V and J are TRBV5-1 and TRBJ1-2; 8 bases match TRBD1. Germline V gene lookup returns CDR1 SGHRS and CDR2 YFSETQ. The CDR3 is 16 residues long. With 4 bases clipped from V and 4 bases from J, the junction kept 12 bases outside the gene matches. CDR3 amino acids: CASSLRPGGEGYGYTF. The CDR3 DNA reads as TGCGCCAGCAGCCTACGCCCAGGGGGCGAAGGCTATGGCTACACCTTC.

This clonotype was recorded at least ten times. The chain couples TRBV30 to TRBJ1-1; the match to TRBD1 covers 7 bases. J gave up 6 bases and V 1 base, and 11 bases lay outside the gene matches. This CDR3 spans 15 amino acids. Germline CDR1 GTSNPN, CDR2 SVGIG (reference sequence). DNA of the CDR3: TGTGCCTGGAGTGGACCGGACAGGAGTGGCGCTGAAGCTTTCTTT. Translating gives CAWSGPDRSGAEAFF.

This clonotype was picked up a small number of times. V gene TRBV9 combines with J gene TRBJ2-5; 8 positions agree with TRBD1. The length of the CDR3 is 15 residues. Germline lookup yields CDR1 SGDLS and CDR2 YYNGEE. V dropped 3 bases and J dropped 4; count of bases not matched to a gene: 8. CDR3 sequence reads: CASSAGQGGGETQYF. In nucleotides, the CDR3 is TGTGCCAGCAGCGCAGGACAGGGTGGGGGAGAGACCCAGTACTTC.

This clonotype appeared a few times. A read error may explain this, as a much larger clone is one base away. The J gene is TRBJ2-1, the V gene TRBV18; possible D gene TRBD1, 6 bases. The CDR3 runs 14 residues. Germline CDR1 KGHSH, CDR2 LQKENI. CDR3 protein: CAGSPPAGVNEQFF. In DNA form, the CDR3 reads TGTGCCGGCTCACCACCGGCAGGGGTCAATGAGCAGTTCTTC. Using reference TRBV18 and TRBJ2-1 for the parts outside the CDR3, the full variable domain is NAGVMQNPRHLVRRRGQEARLRCSPMKGHSHVYWYRQLPEEGLKFMVYLQKENIIDESGMPKERFSAEFPKEGPSILRIQQVVRGDSAAYFCAGSPPAGVNEQFFGPGTRLTVL.

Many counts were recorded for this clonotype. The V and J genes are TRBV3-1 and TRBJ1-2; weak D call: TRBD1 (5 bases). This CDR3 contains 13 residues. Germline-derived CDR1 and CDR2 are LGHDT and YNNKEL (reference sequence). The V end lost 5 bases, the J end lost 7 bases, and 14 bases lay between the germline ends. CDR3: CASSIRQLFGYTF. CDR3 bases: TGTGCCAGCAGCATTCGACAGTTATTTGGCTACACCTTC.

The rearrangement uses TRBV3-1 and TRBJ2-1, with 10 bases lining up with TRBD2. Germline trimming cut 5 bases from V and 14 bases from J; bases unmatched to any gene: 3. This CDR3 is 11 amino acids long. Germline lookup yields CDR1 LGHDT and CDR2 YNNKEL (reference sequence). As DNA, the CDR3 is TGTGCCAGCAGCACTGGACTAGCGGAGTTCTTC. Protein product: CASSTGLAEFF.

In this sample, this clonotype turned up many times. For the CDR3, the DNA is TGTGCCAGCAGCCGGGGACCCCTTTACAATGAGCAGTTCTTC. Protein: CASSRGPLYNEQFF. This sequence joins TRBV5-5 and TRBJ2-1, with D perhaps TRBD1 or TRBD2 (5 bases each). This CDR3 has 14 amino acids. The germline V and J ends were trimmed by 4 bases and 4 bases, with 12 bases remaining between them. CDR1 and CDR2 (germline): SGHKS, YYEKEE (reference sequence).

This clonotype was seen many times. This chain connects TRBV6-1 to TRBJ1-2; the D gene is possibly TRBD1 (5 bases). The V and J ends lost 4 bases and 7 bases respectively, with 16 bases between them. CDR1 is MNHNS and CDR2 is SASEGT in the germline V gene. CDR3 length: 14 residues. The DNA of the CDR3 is TGTGCCAGCAGTGTGACTTCATCCACAGGTGGCTACACCTTC. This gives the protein CASSVTSSTGGYTF.